Listed below are T cell receptor beta chains from one sample, sequenced in a study of vaccination and CD4 T cells after COVID-19. A single record per CDR3 protein comes from TCRdb applying MiXCR to the PCR reads. The sample includes about 5,700 distinct CDR3 sequences, approximately 40% seen only once; the top ten take 47%. No antigens are known for them. The specimen was CD4+ T cells from blood, cultured in vitro. These receptor sequences come from a human donor in good health. The CDR3 runs from the conserved cysteine through the conserved F or W. The order of the fields is V gene, D gene, CDR3 length, J gene, CDR3 protein. D genes are given only for firm matches.

V: TRBV19
D: NA
length: 14
J: TRBJ1-2
CDR3: CASSTPRQGYGYTF

V: TRBV27
D: NA
length: 14
J: TRBJ1-2
CDR3: CASSLRESNYGYTF

V: TRBV7-9
D: NA
length: 14
J: TRBJ2-5
CDR3: CASSPEPLQETQYF

V: TRBV11-2
D: TRBD2
length: 16
J: TRBJ2-1
CDR3: CASSLRTSGDYNEQFF

V: TRBV7-9
D: NA
length: 16
J: TRBJ2-2
CDR3: CASSFRQGGDTGELFF

V: TRBV6-5
D: NA
length: 15
J: TRBJ2-7
CDR3: CASSYSNMGSYEQYF

V: TRBV27
D: NA
length: 14
J: TRBJ1-2
CDR3: CASRPSSADSGYTF

V: TRBV6-1
D: NA
length: 14
J: TRBJ1-1
CDR3: CASSEMGLVTEAFF

V: TRBV5-4
D: NA
length: 15
J: TRBJ2-5
CDR3: CASSLVTGAAETQYF

V: TRBV18
D: NA
length: 15
J: TRBJ1-5
CDR3: CASSRGYLSNQPQHF

V: TRBV7-6
D: TRBD1
length: 16
J: TRBJ2-2
CDR3: CASSPGQGMNTGELFF

V: TRBV6-1
D: TRBD2
length: 14
J: TRBJ2-1
CDR3: CASSPSGKYNEQFF

V: TRBV18
D: TRBD1
length: 15
J: TRBJ1-1
CDR3: CASSPSTGEDTEAFF

V: TRBV20-1
D: TRBD1
length: 13
J: TRBJ2-5
CDR3: CSARTGQMETQYF

V: TRBV2
D: NA
length: 14
J: TRBJ1-1
CDR3: CASSIQERGTEAFF

V: TRBV6-1
D: TRBD2
length: 16
J: TRBJ2-1
CDR3: CASSLAGYGSYNEQFF

V: TRBV20-1
D: NA
length: 11
J: TRBJ2-5
CDR3: CSARSLETQYF

V: TRBV6-1
D: NA
length: 18
J: TRBJ1-5
CDR3: CASSEYPGTPTYNQPQHF

V: TRBV6-1
D: NA
length: 18
J: TRBJ2-5
CDR3: CASSDHPPGAAAQETQYF

V: TRBV11-2
D: NA
length: 13
J: TRBJ1-2
CDR3: CASSLGGVYGYTF

V: TRBV5-1
D: TRBD1
length: 16
J: TRBJ2-2
CDR3: CASSPDRGFDGGELFF

V: TRBV15
D: TRBD2
length: 15
J: TRBJ2-5
CDR3: CATSLGTSGVETQYF

V: TRBV2
D: NA
length: 13
J: TRBJ1-6
CDR3: CASIWGLNSPLHF

V: TRBV30
D: NA
length: 12
J: TRBJ2-7
CDR3: CAWRDISYEQYF

V: TRBV6-4
D: NA
length: 13
J: TRBJ1-2
CDR3: CASSESDSYGYTF

V: TRBV6-1
D: TRBD1
length: 14
J: TRBJ1-2
CDR3: CATTGQIFNYGYTF

V: TRBV23-1
D: NA
length: 12
J: TRBJ2-7
CDR3: CASSLGSPEQYF

V: TRBV2
D: NA
length: 13
J: TRBJ1-2
CDR3: CASSVWREDGYTF

V: TRBV19
D: NA
length: 16
J: TRBJ1-1
CDR3: CASSTGYGTLNTEAFF

V: TRBV7-2
D: NA
length: 15
J: TRBJ2-7
CDR3: CASSDPGYLPYEQYF

V: TRBV7-3
D: NA
length: 17
J: TRBJ2-3
CDR3: CASSPNVGGLNGDTQYF

V: TRBV5-1
D: TRBD1
length: 13
J: TRBJ1-1
CDR3: CASSPDRVWEAFF

V: TRBV20-1
D: NA
length: 14
J: TRBJ1-5
CDR3: CSARGGGAMRPQHF

V: TRBV6-1
D: NA
length: 15
J: TRBJ2-7
CDR3: CASSPYPGISYEQYF

V: TRBV5-1
D: NA
length: 14
J: TRBJ1-1
CDR3: CASSLEVPNTEAFF

V: TRBV11-2
D: NA
length: 14
J: TRBJ1-1
CDR3: CASSLVHRDTEAFF

V: TRBV6-1
D: NA
length: 12
J: TRBJ2-5
CDR3: CASSEGGETQYF

V: TRBV7-9
D: NA
length: 15
J: TRBJ2-3
CDR3: CASSLAEGRPDTQYF

V: TRBV6-5
D: NA
length: 14
J: TRBJ1-2
CDR3: CASSYLGEGWGYTF

V: TRBV6-4
D: NA
length: 13
J: TRBJ1-1
CDR3: CASSASRNTEAFF

V: TRBV2
D: NA
length: 14
J: TRBJ2-1
CDR3: CARSWIGGTNEQFF

V: TRBV6-5
D: TRBD1
length: 13
J: TRBJ2-1
CDR3: CASSSGQGNEQFF

V: TRBV29-1
D: NA
length: 11
J: TRBJ1-2
CDR3: CSTTGLYGYTF

V: TRBV27
D: NA
length: 14
J: TRBJ1-2
CDR3: CASSLSRTTYGYTF

V: TRBV6-1
D: NA
length: 17
J: TRBJ2-1
CDR3: CASSVQGAKLTLNKQFF

V: TRBV11-2
D: NA
length: 13
J: TRBJ2-7
CDR3: CASSLGLDYEQYF

V: TRBV6-1
D: NA
length: 14
J: TRBJ1-2
CDR3: CASSPGQSSYGYTF

V: TRBV6-4
D: TRBD1
length: 14
J: TRBJ2-2
CDR3: CASSDGQDTGELFF

V: TRBV7-9
D: NA
length: 13
J: TRBJ2-1
CDR3: CASSLGTYNEQFF

V: TRBV11-1
D: NA
length: 13
J: TRBJ1-1
CDR3: CASNRDMNTEAFF